The 28 T cell receptor beta chains in this list originate from one sample, sequenced in a study of early T cells in non-severe SARS-CoV-2 infection. TCRdb itself ran the 5' RACE reads through MiXCR, one entry per CDR3 protein. The table lists some 57,000 distinct CDR3 sequences, roughly 12% of them singletons. Sequencing input: whole blood. The receptor set was obtained from an adult who was a healthcare worker with PCR-confirmed SARS-CoV-2 infection or an uninfected control (not recorded which).

This chain connects TRBV20-1 to TRBJ1-1; D gene uncertain. Germline-derived CDR1 and CDR2 are DFQATT and SNEGSKA (reference sequence). The CDR3 is 11 residues long. V was pared by 0 bases and J by 9 bases, with 8 bases between. Written as DNA, the CDR3 is TGCAGTGCTAGAGAATCGGGTAAAGCTTTCTTT. This translates into CSARESGKAFF.

This clonotype was picked up many times. The chain joins TRBV28 to TRBJ2-5; D possibly matches TRBD1 or TRBD2 (6 bases each). This CDR3 comprises 15 residues. Trimming took off 7 bases at V and 4 bases at J, with 19 bases between the two ends. The V gene's germline CDR1 is MDHEN and CDR2 SYDVKM. The CDR3 sequence: CASIPWGRGRETQYF. CDR3 coding DNA: TGTGCCAGCATCCCGTGGGGACGGGGGCGAGAGACCCAGTACTTC.

V gene TRBV11-2 combines with J gene TRBJ2-7; D may be TRBD1 (6 bases). Trimming stripped 1 base from V and 5 bases from J, with 12 bases between. This CDR3 is built from 14 residues. CDR1 and CDR2 (germline): SGHAT, FQNNGV. CDR3 bases: TGTGCCAGCAGCTTAGGACAGGAACAGAACGAGCAGTACTTC. It encodes CASSLGQEQNEQYF. Variable domain in full (rest from reference TRBV11-2 and TRBJ2-7): EAGVAQSPRYKIIEKRQSVAFWCNPISGHATLYWYQQILGQGPKLLIQFQNNGVVDDSQLPKDRFSAERLKGVDSTLKIQPAKLEDSAVYLCASSLGQEQNEQYFGPGTRLTVT.

This clonotype was found many times. This sequence joins TRBV27 and TRBJ1-5; D is undetermined. V lost 1 base and J lost 6, with 4 bases in between. Germline V gives CDR1 MNHEY, CDR2 SMNVEV (reference sequence). This CDR3 spans 12 amino acids. The CDR3 DNA reads TGTGCCAGCAGTTTATTGGGTCAGCCCCAGCATTTT. It translates to CASSLLGQPQHF.

There are a few counts of this clonotype. This chain uses TRBV28 with TRBJ2-5, with 8 bases lining up with TRBD1. CDR1 and CDR2 (germline): MDHEN, SYDVKM. CDR3 size: 16 residues. The trim removed 2 bases at V and 4 bases at J, leaving 9 bases unmatched. The CDR3 bases are TGTGCCAGCAGTTTAAGTACAGGGGGGCGCCCAGAGACCCAGTACTTC. Translation gives CASSLSTGGRPETQYF.

This clonotype showed up just a few times. V is TRBV18 and J is TRBJ1-5, with 8 bases aligning to TRBD1. Unmatched junction bases numbered 16, after V lost 3 bases and J lost 0 bases. CDR3 size: 20 residues. Per the germline V gene, CDR1 is KGHSH and CDR2 is LQKENI. The CDR3 protein is CASSPANLGQGFHSNQPQHF. The CDR3 DNA is TGTGCCAGCTCACCCGCCAACCTAGGACAGGGATTTCATAGCAATCAGCCCCAGCATTTT.

This clonotype occurred once. V is TRBV27 and J is TRBJ1-2, with a possible D match to TRBD1 (5 bases). V was trimmed by 7 bases and J by 0 bases, leaving 18 bases between them. Germline assignment: CDR1 MNHEY and CDR2 SMNVEV (reference sequence). The CDR3 length is 16 residues. The CDR3 DNA follows: TGTGCCAGCACTTCTCTTGGGACCCCGACTAACTATGGCTACACCTTC. Protein sequence: CASTSLGTPTNYGYTF.

V is TRBV9 and J is TRBJ2-2, with D possibly matching TRBD1 (5 bases). V dropped 4 bases and J dropped 5 bases, with 12 bases sitting between them. This CDR3 is 14 amino acids long. Germline lookup yields CDR1 SGDLS and CDR2 YYNGEE. CDR3 region: CASSPQQATGELFF. The DNA of the CDR3 is TGTGCCAGCAGCCCTCAACAGGCGACCGGGGAGCTGTTTTTT. The whole variable domain, remainder taken from reference TRBV9 and TRBJ2-2, is DSGVTQTPKHLITATGQRVTLRCSPRSGDLSVYWYQQSLDQGLQFLIQYYNGEERAKGNILERFSAQQFPDLHSELNLSSLELGDSALYFCASSPQQATGELFFGEGSRLTVL.

This clonotype was seen at least ten times. The chain has TRBV6-2 or TRBV6-3 and TRBJ2-1; 7 bases align to TRBD1. In germline, CDR1 is MNHEY, CDR2 SVGEGT. The CDR3 is made up of 14 amino acids. With 6 bases clipped from V and 9 bases from J, the junction kept 11 bases outside the gene matches. The CDR3 sequence is CASSLVEGAGEQFF. CDR3 sequence (DNA): TGTGCCAGCAGCTTGGTTGAGGGGGCGGGTGAGCAGTTCTTC.

This clonotype has only one observation. As DNA, the CDR3 is TGTGCCAGCAGCGTAGACCTAAACACTGAAGCTTTCTTT. Translating it yields CASSVDLNTEAFF. V gene TRBV9 combines with J gene TRBJ1-1; D remains ambiguous. The CDR3 length is 13 residues. Germline-derived CDR1 and CDR2 are SGDLS and YYNGEE. Trimming removed 0 bases at V and 2 bases at J, with 5 bases between.

This clonotype appeared many times. Here the CDR3 reads CASSWGTGDYEQYF. The CDR3 DNA follows: TGCGCCAGCAGCTGGGGGACAGGGGATTACGAGCAGTACTTC. The V gene is TRBV5-1, the J gene TRBJ2-7; 10 bases are a match to TRBD1. Germline loops: CDR1 SGHRS, CDR2 YFSETQ. V was clipped by 3 bases and J by 4 bases; unmatched bases: 4. The CDR3 loop spans 14 amino acids.

The gene calls are TRBV2 and TRBJ1-2; 10 bases line up with TRBD1. The CDR3 runs to 14 residues. V trimming: 6 bases; J trimming: 7 bases; junction bases outside the gene matches: 8. The germline CDR1 and CDR2 sequences are SNHLY and FYNNEI. This CDR3 reads CASSEGQGIGGYTF. In DNA form, the CDR3 reads TGTGCCAGCAGCGAGGGACAGGGGATTGGTGGCTACACCTTC.

The J gene is TRBJ1-6, the V gene TRBV7-9; 7 positions match TRBD1. The V and J ends lost 1 base and 10 bases, in that order; junction bases with no gene match: 7. CDR1 is SEHNR, CDR2 FQNEAQ, per germline (reference sequence). The CDR3 consists of 15 residues. The CDR3, as DNA: TGTGCCAGCAGCTTAGGACAGGGAAGGTACTCACCCCTCCACTTT. Translated: CASSLGQGRYSPLHF. The entire variable domain, with the rest obtained from reference TRBV7-9 and TRBJ1-6, is as follows: DTGVSQNPRHKITKRGQNVTFRCDPISEHNRLYWYRQTLGQGPEFLTYFQNEAQLEKSRLLSDRFSAERPKGSFSTLEIQRTEQGDSAMYLCASSLGQGRYSPLHFGNGTRLTVT.

The chain uses TRBV7-2 and TRBJ2-1; D possibly matches TRBD1 or TRBD2 (6 bases each). This CDR3 has 13 amino acids. V lost 7 bases and J 12 bases, leaving 19 bases between the germline ends. Germline V gene sequence: CDR1 SGHTA, CDR2 FQGNSA. The CDR3 region has the DNA TGTGCCAGCACCCTAGTGGGGGGCAGAAGGCAGTTCTTC. Protein product: CASTLVGGRRQFF.

The rearrangement joins TRBV5-1 to TRBJ2-7; no reliable D call. The germline V and J ends were trimmed by 4 bases and 2 bases, with 10 bases remaining between them. Germline CDR1 SGHRS, CDR2 YFSETQ. The CDR3 consists of 13 residues. CDR3 sequence (DNA): TGCGCCAGCAGCCTATATACGACCTACGAGCAGTACTTC. It is translated as CASSLYTTYEQYF.

The rearrangement links TRBV9 to TRBJ1-1; TRBD1 matches 7 bases. The CDR3 runs 12 residues. V trimming: 4 bases; J trimming: 7 bases; junction bases outside the gene matches: 4. Looked up from germline, CDR1 is SGDLS and CDR2 is YYNGEE. The DNA for the CDR3 is TGTGCCAGCAGCATACAGGGGAATGAAGCTTTCTTT. Its protein product is CASSIQGNEAFF.

This clonotype was seen at least ten times. The chain joins TRBV5-1 to TRBJ1-5; D remains unclear. Germline V gene sequence: CDR1 SGHRS, CDR2 YFSETQ. This CDR3 region has 15 residues. Trimming pared 0 bases from V and 6 bases from J, leaving 13 bases between. CDR3 region: CASSLEPRGGQPQHF. CDR3 DNA: TGCGCCAGCAGCTTGGAACCACGAGGTGGTCAGCCCCAGCATTTT.

V gene TRBV3-1 combines with J gene TRBJ2-7; D is unresolved. Trimming took 1 base from V and 2 from J, leaving 9 bases between them. The CDR3 totals 14 residues. Germline CDR1 is LGHDT and CDR2 is YNNKEL (reference sequence). The CDR3, as DNA: TGTGCCAGCAGCCAAGTGATGACTCCCTACGAGCAGTACTTC. It encodes CASSQVMTPYEQYF.

This clonotype is a singleton in its sample. This chain joins TRBV27 and TRBJ2-2; D not certain. The CDR3 contains 13 residues. The germline CDR1 and CDR2 sequences are MNHEY and SMNVEV (reference sequence). V was pared by 5 bases and J by 6 bases, with 10 bases between. CDR3 loop: CASSRPPAGELFF. The CDR3, as DNA: TGTGCCAGCAGTAGGCCCCCGGCCGGGGAGCTGTTTTTT.

This clonotype was detected only a few times. This chain uses TRBV3-1 with TRBJ2-1; 9 bases match TRBD2. The germline gives CDR1 LGHDT, CDR2 YNNKEL (reference sequence). Losses at the gene ends were 3 bases for V and 9 bases for J; bases not matched to a gene: 9. The CDR3 has 15 amino acids. CDR3 bases: TGTGCCAGCAGCCATCGGCTAGCGGGGAGGATTGAGCAGTTCTTC. It encodes CASSHRLAGRIEQFF.

The sample holds many counts of this clonotype. The chain carries TRBV7-6 and TRBJ2-5, with D perhaps being TRBD1 or TRBD2 (5 bases each). The germline V gene encodes CDR1 SGHVS and CDR2 FNYEAQ. V was shortened by 3 bases and J by 0 bases, with 11 bases between the two germline ends. CDR3 size: 15 residues. CDR3 loop: CASSFGAGDQETQYF. Written as DNA, the CDR3 is TGTGCCAGCAGCTTCGGGGCAGGAGACCAAGAGACCCAGTACTTC. The variable domain in full, with the rest retrieved from reference TRBV7-6 and TRBJ2-5, is GAGVSQSPRYKVTKRGQDVALRCDPISGHVSLYWYRQALGQGPEFLTYFNYEAQQDKSGLPNDRFSAERPEGSISTLTIQRTEQRDSAMYRCASSFGAGDQETQYFGPGTRLLVL.

The chain recombines TRBV5-4 with TRBJ2-5; TRBD2 might be the D (6 bases). The germline V gene encodes CDR1 SGHNT and CDR2 YYREEE (reference sequence). Trimming took 0 bases from V and 2 from J, leaving 14 bases between them. The CDR3 is 16 amino acids. DNA of the CDR3: TGTGCCAGCAGCTTGGCCCTGGCAGGGAGGCAAGAGACCCAGTACTTC. Translation gives CASSLALAGRQETQYF.

There are many counts of this clonotype. The CDR3 region is CASSFSLAGEDEQFF. CDR3 bases: TGTGCCAGCAGCTTCTCACTAGCGGGGGAGGATGAGCAGTTCTTC. The gene calls are TRBV11-3 and TRBJ2-1; 11 nucleotides align to TRBD2. Trimming removed 3 bases from V and 8 bases from J; junction bases left unmatched: 6. The CDR3 covers 15 residues. Germline CDR1 is SGHNT and CDR2 is YENEEA.

This chain links TRBV4-1 with TRBJ2-7; a possible D gene is TRBD1 (6 bases). The CDR3 is 14 residues long. Trimming took off 1 base at V and 10 bases at J, with 17 bases between the two ends. The germline V gene has CDR1 MGHRA and CDR2 YSYEKL. The CDR3 DNA sequence: TGCGCCAGCAGCCAAGCCCCAGGGGTCCCATCTCAGTACTTC. Protein product: CASSQAPGVPSQYF.

This clonotype was counted a few times. This rearrangement joins TRBV12-5 to TRBJ2-1; tentative D call: TRBD2 (6 bases). The germline V gene has CDR1 LGHNT and CDR2 FRNRAP. The CDR3 consists of 14 residues. The germline V and J ends were trimmed by 0 bases and 9 bases, with 12 bases remaining between them. The CDR3 region is CASGLVPGATEQFF. Written as DNA, the CDR3 is TGTGCTAGTGGTTTGGTCCCGGGAGCCACTGAGCAGTTCTTC.

This clonotype has a count of ten or more. The DNA of the CDR3 is TGCAGTGCTAGCCAGACTAGCGGGAGAGTGGGTGAGCAGTTCTTC. Its protein is CSASQTSGRVGEQFF. This chain links TRBV20-1 with TRBJ2-1, with 12 bases aligning to TRBD2. J was trimmed by 9 bases and V by 3 bases; bases with no gene match: 9. The length of the CDR3 is 15 residues. Germline V gene data show CDR1 as DFQATT and CDR2 as SNEGSKA (reference sequence).

Here the CDR3 DNA reads TGCAGCGTAGAACAGGGCCCTGAAGCTTTCTTT. This codes for CSVEQGPEAFF. This rearrangement joins TRBV29-1 to TRBJ1-1; TRBD1 might be the D (6 bases). The CDR3 consists of 11 residues. CDR1 and CDR2 (germline): SQVTM, ANQGSEA. The germline V and J ends were trimmed by 6 bases and 6 bases, with 11 bases remaining between them.

Concerning this clonotype itself: This may be a read error, as it is one base from a much larger clone. This is likely a read error, given that the CDR3 carries no conserved phenylalanine or tryptophan at its end. The CDR3 reads CASSLGQGGETQYS. The CDR3 DNA reads TGTGCCAGCAGCTTGGGGCAGGGGGGAGAGACCCAGTACTCC. The chain is built from TRBV5-4 and TRBJ2-5, with a tentative D call TRBD1 (7 bases). V dropped 0 bases and J dropped 4 bases, with 10 bases sitting between them. CDR3 length: 14 amino acids. Germline-derived CDR1 and CDR2 are SGHNT and YYREEE (reference sequence).